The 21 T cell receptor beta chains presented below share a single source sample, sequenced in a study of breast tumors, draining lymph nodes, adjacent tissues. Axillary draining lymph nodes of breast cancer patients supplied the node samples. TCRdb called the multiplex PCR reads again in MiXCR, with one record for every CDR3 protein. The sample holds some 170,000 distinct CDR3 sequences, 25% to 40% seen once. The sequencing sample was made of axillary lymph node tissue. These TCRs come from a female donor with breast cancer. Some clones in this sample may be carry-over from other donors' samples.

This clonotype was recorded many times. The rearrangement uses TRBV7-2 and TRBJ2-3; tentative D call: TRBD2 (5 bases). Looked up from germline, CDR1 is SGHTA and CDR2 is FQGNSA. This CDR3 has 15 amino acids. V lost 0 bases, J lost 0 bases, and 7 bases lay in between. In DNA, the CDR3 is TGTGCCAGCAGCTTAGCGGGAGCTAGCACAGATACGCAGTATTTT. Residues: CASSLAGASTDTQYF.

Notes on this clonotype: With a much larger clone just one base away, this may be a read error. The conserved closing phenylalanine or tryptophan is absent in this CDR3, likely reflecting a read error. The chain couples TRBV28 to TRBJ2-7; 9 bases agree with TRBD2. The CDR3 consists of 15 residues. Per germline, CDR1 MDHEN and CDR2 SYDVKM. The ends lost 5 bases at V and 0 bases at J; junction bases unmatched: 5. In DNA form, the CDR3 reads TGTGCCAGCAGTATTAGCGGGAGCAACTCCTACGAGCAGTACCTC. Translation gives CASSISGSNSYEQYL.

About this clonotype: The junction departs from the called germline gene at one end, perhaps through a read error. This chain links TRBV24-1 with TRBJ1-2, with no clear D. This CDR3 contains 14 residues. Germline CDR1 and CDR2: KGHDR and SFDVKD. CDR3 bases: TGTGCCACCAGTGATCGGAAGGAGACTATTGGTACACCCTTC. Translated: CATSDRKETIGTPF.

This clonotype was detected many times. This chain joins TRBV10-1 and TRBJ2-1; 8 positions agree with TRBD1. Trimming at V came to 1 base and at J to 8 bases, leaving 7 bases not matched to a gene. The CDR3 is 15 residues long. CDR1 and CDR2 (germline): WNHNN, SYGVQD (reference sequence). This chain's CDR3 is CASSEYGTGADEQFF. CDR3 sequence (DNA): TGCGCCAGCAGTGAGTACGGGACAGGCGCCGATGAGCAGTTCTTC.

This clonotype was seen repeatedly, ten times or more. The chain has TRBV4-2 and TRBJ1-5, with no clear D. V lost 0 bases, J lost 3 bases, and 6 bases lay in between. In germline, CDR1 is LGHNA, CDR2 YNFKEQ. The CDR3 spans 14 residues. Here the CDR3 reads CASSQDDLNQPQHF. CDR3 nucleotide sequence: TGTGCCAGCAGCCAAGACGACCTCAATCAGCCCCAGCATTTT.

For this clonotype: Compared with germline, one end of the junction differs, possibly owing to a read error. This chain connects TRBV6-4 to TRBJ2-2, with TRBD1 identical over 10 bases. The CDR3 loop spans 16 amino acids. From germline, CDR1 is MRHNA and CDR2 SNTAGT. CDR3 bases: TGTGCCACCAGTCACGGGACAGGGGAGGACACCGGGGAGCTGTTTTTT. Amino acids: CATSHGTGEDTGELFF.

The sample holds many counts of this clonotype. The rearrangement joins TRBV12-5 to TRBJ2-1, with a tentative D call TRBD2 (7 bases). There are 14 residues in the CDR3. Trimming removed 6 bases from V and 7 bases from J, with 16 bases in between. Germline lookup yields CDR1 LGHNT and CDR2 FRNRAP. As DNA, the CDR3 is TGTGCTAGTGGGTGGGGGGGGCGCGGAAATGAGCAGTTCTTC. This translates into CASGWGGRGNEQFF.

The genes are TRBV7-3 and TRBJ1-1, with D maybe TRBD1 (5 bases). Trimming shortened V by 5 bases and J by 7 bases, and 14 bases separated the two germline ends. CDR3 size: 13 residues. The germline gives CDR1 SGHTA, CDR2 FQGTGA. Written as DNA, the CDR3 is TGTGCCAGCAGCGCCGCTCCCCAGGGTGAAGCTTTCTTT. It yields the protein CASSAAPQGEAFF.

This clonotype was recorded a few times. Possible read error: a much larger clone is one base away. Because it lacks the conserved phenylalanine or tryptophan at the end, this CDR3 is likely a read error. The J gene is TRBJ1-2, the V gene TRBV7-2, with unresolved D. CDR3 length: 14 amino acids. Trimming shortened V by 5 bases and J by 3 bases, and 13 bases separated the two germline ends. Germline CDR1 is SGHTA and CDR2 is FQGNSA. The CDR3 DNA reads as TGTGCCAGCAGCCCCATCGGTATTGACTATGGCTACACCCTC. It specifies CASSPIGIDYGYTL.

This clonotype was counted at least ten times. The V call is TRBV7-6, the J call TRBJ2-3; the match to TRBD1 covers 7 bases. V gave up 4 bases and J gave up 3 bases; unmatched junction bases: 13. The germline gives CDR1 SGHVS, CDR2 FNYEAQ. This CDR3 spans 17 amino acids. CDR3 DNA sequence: TGTGCCAGCAGCTCAACTCCGACAGGGAAAGTTACAGATACGCAGTATTTT. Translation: CASSSTPTGKVTDTQYF.

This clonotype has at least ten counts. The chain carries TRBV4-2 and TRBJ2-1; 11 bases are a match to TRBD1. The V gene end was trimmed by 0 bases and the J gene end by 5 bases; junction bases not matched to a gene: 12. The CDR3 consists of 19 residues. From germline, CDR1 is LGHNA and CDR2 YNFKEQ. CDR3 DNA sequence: TGTGCCAGCAGCCAAGATACATCCTGGGGACAGGGGGAAGACAATGAGCAGTTCTTC. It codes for CASSQDTSWGQGEDNEQFF.

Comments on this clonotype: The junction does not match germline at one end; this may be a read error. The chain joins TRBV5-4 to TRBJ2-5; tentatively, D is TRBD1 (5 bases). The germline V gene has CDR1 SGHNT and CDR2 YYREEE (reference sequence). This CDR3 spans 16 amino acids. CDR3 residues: CASSLGQGATQEAQYF. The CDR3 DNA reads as TGTGCCAGCAGCTTGGGTCAGGGTGCTACTCAAGAGGCCCAGTACTTC.

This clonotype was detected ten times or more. CDR3 DNA: TGTGCCAGCAGCTTAGTGAAGTTAACCGGGGAGCTGTTTTTT. Residues: CASSLVKLTGELFF. The chain links TRBV7-9 to TRBJ2-2; no reliable D call. Trimming removed 1 base from V and 5 bases from J, with 8 bases in between. Germline CDR1 and CDR2: SEHNR and FQNEAQ (reference sequence). The CDR3 loop spans 14 amino acids.

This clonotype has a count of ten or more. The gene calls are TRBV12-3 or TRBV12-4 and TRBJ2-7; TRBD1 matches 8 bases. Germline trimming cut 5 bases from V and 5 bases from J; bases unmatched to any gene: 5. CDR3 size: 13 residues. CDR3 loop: CASSPGGVHEQYF. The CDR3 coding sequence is TGTGCCAGCAGTCCAGGGGGCGTACACGAGCAGTACTTC.

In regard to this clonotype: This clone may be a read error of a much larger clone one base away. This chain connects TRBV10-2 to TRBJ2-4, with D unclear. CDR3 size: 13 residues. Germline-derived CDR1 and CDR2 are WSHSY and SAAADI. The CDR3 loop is CTSRGLNPNIQYF. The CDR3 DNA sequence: TGCACCAGCAGAGGCCTTAACCCGAACATTCAGTACTTC.

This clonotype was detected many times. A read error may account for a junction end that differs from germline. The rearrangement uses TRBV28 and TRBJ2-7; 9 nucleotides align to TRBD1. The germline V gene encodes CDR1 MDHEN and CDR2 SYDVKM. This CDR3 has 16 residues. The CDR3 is CASSLKGPGTGRIRHF. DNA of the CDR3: TGTGCCAGCAGTTTAAAGGGCCCCGGGACAGGGAGAATCCGGCACTTC. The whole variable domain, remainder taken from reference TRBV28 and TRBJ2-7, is DVKVTQSSRYLVKRTGEKVFLECVQDMDHENMFWYRQDPGLGLRLIYFSYDVKMKEKGDIPEGYSVSREKKERFSLILESASTNQTSMYLCASSLKGPGTGRIRHFGPGTRLTVT.

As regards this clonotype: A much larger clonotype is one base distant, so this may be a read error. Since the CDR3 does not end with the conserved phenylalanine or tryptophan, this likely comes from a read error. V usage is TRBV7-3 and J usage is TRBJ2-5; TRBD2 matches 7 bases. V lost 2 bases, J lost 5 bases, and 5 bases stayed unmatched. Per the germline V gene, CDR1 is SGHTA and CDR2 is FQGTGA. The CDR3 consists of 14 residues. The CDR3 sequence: CASSLAGAGETQYL. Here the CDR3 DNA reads TGTGCCAGCAGCTTAGCGGGAGCTGGGGAGACCCAGTACCTC.

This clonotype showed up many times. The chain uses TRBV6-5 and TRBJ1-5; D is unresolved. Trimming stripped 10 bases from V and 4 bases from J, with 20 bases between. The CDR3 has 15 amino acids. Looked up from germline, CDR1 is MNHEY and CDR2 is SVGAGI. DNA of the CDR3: TGTGCCACCAACAGCGCCCTCCCTCCAAATCAGCCCCAGCATTTT. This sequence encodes CATNSALPPNQPQHF.

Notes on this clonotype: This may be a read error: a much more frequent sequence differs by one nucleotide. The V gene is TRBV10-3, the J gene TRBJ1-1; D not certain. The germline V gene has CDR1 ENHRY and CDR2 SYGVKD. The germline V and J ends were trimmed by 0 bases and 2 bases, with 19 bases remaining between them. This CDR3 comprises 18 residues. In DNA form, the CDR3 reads TGTGCCATCAGTGAGTCACCCGATGTGCGATCGGCAAACACTGAAGCTTTCTTT. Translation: CAISESPDVRSANTEAFF.

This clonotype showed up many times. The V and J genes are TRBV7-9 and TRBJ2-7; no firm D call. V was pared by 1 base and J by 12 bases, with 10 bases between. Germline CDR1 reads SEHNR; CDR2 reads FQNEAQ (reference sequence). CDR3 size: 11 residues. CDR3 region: CASSLGTEAYF. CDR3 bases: TGTGCCAGCAGCTTAGGCACCGAGGCGTACTTC.

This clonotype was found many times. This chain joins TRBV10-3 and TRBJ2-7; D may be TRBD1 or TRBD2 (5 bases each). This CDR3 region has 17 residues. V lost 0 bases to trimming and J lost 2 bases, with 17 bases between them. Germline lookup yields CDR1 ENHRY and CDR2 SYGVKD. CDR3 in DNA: TGTGCCATCAGTGAGTCGAAGGCAGGGAGACGGACCTACGAGCAGTACTTC. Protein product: CAISESKAGRRTYEQYF.